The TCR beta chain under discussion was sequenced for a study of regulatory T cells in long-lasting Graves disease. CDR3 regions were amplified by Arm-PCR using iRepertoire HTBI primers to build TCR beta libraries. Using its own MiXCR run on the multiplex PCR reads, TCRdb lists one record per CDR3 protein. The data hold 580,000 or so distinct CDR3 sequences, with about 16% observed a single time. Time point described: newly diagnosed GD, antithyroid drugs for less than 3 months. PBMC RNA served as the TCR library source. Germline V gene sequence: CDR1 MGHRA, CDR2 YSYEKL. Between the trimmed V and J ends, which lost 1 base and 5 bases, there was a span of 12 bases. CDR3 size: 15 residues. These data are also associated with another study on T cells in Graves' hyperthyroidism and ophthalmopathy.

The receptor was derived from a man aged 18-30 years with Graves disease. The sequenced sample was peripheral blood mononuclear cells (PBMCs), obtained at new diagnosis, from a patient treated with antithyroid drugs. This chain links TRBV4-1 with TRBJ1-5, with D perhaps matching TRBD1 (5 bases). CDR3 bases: TGCGCCAGCAGCCAAGTCTTCCAGGGCGATCAGCCCCAGCATTTT. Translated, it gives CASSQVFQGDQPQHF.